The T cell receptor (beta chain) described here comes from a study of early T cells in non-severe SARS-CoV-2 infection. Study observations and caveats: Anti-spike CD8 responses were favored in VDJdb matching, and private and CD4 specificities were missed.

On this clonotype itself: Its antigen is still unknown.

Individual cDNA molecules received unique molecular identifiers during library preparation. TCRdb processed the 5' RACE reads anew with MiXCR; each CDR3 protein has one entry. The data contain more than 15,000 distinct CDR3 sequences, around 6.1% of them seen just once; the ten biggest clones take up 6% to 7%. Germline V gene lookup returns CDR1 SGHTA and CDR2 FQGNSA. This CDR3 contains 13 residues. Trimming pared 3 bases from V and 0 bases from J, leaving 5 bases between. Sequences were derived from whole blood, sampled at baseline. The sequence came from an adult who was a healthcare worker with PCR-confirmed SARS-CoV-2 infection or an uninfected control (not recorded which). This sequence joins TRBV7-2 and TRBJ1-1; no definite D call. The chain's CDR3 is CASSFGMNTEAFF. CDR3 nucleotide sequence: TGTGCCAGCAGCTTTGGAATGAACACTGAAGCTTTCTTT.